One and the same sample provided the 23 T cell receptor beta chains below, sequenced in a study of identical twins (dated by TCRdb to between 2015 and 2016). The receptor library was made with 5' RACE. Sequencing was carried out with an Illumina HiSeq 2000. TCRdb ran its own pipeline on the public reads, namely fastp trimming at Q25 and MiXCR clone calling, and kept in-frame beta chains. Each record represents a unique CDR3 protein, reported with the most common genes and DNA among its rows. Present in this sample are under 900,000 distinct CDR3 sequences, about 20% of which were seen just once. The top ten clonotypes cover roughly 13% of the sample. The sample also formed part of further work on T cells expressing NK-cell markers.

Sequenced input: PBMCs. These receptors were taken from a woman younger than 35 in good health.

This chain uses TRBV5-1 with TRBJ2-2; D is ambiguous. CDR3 length: 16 amino acids. Germline V lookup: CDR1 SGHRS, CDR2 YFSETQ. Trimming took off 2 bases at V and 3 bases at J, with 14 bases between the two ends. The CDR3: CASSFDALSDTGELFF. In DNA, the CDR3 is TGCGCCAGCAGCTTTGATGCGCTCTCCGACACCGGGGAGCTGTTTTTT.

V usage is TRBV5-1 and J usage is TRBJ1-3; D is ambiguous. Per germline, CDR1 SGHRS and CDR2 YFSETQ. There are 13 residues in the CDR3. Trimming cost V 4 bases and J 2 bases, with 7 bases left between them. The CDR3 nucleotides are TGCGCCAGCAGCCTAAGCCCTGGAAACACCATATATTTT. Translating gives CASSLSPGNTIYF.

Only a few counts were recorded for this clonotype. The chain links TRBV5-1 to TRBJ2-7; D might be TRBD2 (6 bases). Germline CDR1 and CDR2: SGHRS and YFSETQ. V lost 3 bases and J lost 2, with 18 bases in between. The CDR3 length is 16 residues. CDR3 in amino acids: CASSSPRGASPYEQYF. CDR3 DNA sequence: TGCGCCAGCAGCTCACCGCGGGGCGCTAGCCCCTACGAGCAGTACTTC.

This clonotype occurred a few times. The CDR3 DNA is TGCAGTGCTAGAGGATTACCCCTCACCTCTGGGGCCAACGTCCTGACTTTC. Translated, it gives CSARGLPLTSGANVLTF. The gene calls are TRBV20-1 and TRBJ2-6, with D uncertain. V was trimmed by 1 base and J by 0 bases, leaving 13 bases between them. The CDR3 runs 17 residues. Germline assignment: CDR1 DFQATT and CDR2 SNEGSKA (reference sequence).

This clonotype was detected a few times. V gene TRBV7-9 combines with J gene TRBJ2-1; D tentatively reads TRBD1 or TRBD2 (5 bases each). The CDR3 runs 14 residues. Looked up from germline, CDR1 is SEHNR and CDR2 is FQNEAQ (reference sequence). V shed 10 bases and J shed 7 bases, with 20 bases lying between them. The CDR3 coding sequence is TGTGCCACTTCGGGACCCCGTATTTCGAATGAGCAGTTCTTC. Its protein is CATSGPRISNEQFF.

This clonotype was observed a few times. J is TRBJ2-1 and V is TRBV10-3; the D gene is possibly TRBD2 (7 bases). The length of the CDR3 is 16 residues. Trimming removed 3 bases at V and 5 bases at J, with 17 bases between. CDR1 and CDR2 (germline): ENHRY, SYGVKD. The CDR3 nucleotides read TGTGCCATCAGTGATCGAAAGGGGGGGGCAAACAATGAGCAGTTCTTC. This gives the protein CAISDRKGGANNEQFF.

This clonotype has a handful of counts. This chain links TRBV27 with TRBJ1-5, with 9 bases identical to TRBD1. The V and J ends lost 6 bases and 0 bases, in that order; junction bases with no gene match: 6. The CDR3 totals 16 residues. CDR1 is MNHEY and CDR2 is SMNVEV in the germline V gene (reference sequence). The CDR3 loop reads CASRYRGRNSNQPQHF. The DNA of the CDR3 is TGTGCCAGCAGATACAGGGGGCGGAATAGCAATCAGCCCCAGCATTTT.

This clonotype was counted between two and nine times. This chain connects TRBV6-2 or TRBV6-3 to TRBJ2-7; 11 nucleotides agree with TRBD2. Germline CDR1 MNHEY, CDR2 SVGEGT. V was pared by 5 bases and J by 8 bases, with 8 bases of the junction left unmatched. This CDR3 comprises 14 residues. CDR3 residues: CASSASGRPPKQYF. The CDR3 nucleotides read TGTGCCAGCAGTGCTAGCGGGAGGCCGCCCAAGCAGTACTTC.

This clonotype came up a few times. The rearrangement joins TRBV12-3 or TRBV12-4 to TRBJ2-1, with D uncertain. V was pared by 1 base and J by 9 bases, with 10 bases between. The CDR3 consists of 13 residues. In DNA form, the CDR3 reads TGTGCCAGCAGTTTAGACGGGCCGGGTGAGCAGTTCTTC. Protein product: CASSLDGPGEQFF.

J is TRBJ2-1 and V is TRBV4-1; tentative D call: TRBD2 (6 bases). V gave up 0 bases and J gave up 5 bases, with 14 bases separating them. Germline values: CDR1 MGHRA, CDR2 YSYEKL. The CDR3 spans 16 residues. CDR3 nucleotides: TGCGCCAGCAGCCAAGAGTGGCCGGGAGCTCACAATGAGCAGTTCTTC. Translated, it gives CASSQEWPGAHNEQFF.

The chain uses TRBV5-6 and TRBJ2-5; TRBD1 aligns across 7 bases. CDR1 SGHDT and CDR2 YYEEEE come from the germline V gene. V lost 0 bases to trimming and J lost 2 bases; unmatched junction nucleotides: 10. The CDR3 sequence is 17 residues long. The CDR3 region has the DNA TGTGCCAGCAGCTTGGAACAACCGGGACAGATACAAGAGACCCAGTACTTC. This translates into CASSLEQPGQIQETQYF.

This clonotype has only a few counts. The chain employs TRBV7-9 and TRBJ2-2; 9 bases map to TRBD2. This CDR3 has 16 residues. Trimming at V came to 4 bases and at J to 4 bases, leaving 7 bases not matched to a gene. Per germline, CDR1 SEHNR and CDR2 FQNEAQ (reference sequence). CDR3 nucleotides: TGTGCCAGCAGCTCCTTAGCGGGAGAACCCACCGGGGAGCTGTTTTTT. Protein product: CASSSLAGEPTGELFF.

The J gene is TRBJ2-3, the V gene TRBV11-2, with 7 positions matching TRBD2. The CDR3 is 16 amino acids. The V and J ends lost 1 base and 0 bases, in that order; junction bases with no gene match: 4. In germline, CDR1 is SGHAT, CDR2 FQNNGV. CDR3 region: CASSLGSLASTDTQYF. The CDR3 DNA reads TGTGCCAGCAGCTTAGGGTCACTAGCGAGCACAGATACGCAGTATTTT.

The chain has TRBV12-3 or TRBV12-4 and TRBJ2-7, with TRBD2 matching over 9 bases. The CDR3 extends over 14 amino acids. V lost 3 bases, J lost 4 bases, and 4 bases stayed unmatched. The chain's CDR3 is CASSFGSGRYEQYF. The CDR3 DNA is TGTGCCAGCAGTTTCGGTAGCGGGAGATACGAGCAGTACTTC.

About this clonotype itself: A much larger clone differs from this one at a single base, so this may be a read error. This chain links TRBV20-1 with TRBJ1-2; tentatively, D is TRBD1 (5 bases). The germline CDR1 and CDR2 sequences are DFQATT and SNEGSKA (reference sequence). This CDR3 is built from 16 residues. CDR3 sequence reads: CCARGPRGELNYGYTF. As DNA, the CDR3 is TGCTGTGCTAGAGGGCCCCGAGGGGAACTGAACTATGGCTACACCTTC.

The chain uses TRBV19 and TRBJ2-7, with D maybe TRBD1 (6 bases). This CDR3 has 15 amino acids. Germline loops: CDR1 LNHDA, CDR2 SQIVND (reference sequence). The V gene lost 3 bases and the J gene lost 2 bases, with 14 bases spanning the gap. The CDR3 coding sequence is TGTGCCAGTAGTATTTACGGGCACAGGGCCTACGAGCAGTACTTC. The encoded protein is CASSIYGHRAYEQYF.

This chain links TRBV4-2 with TRBJ1-5; no reliable D call. This CDR3 has 13 residues. V gave up 0 bases and J gave up 5 bases, with 5 bases separating them. Looked up from germline, CDR1 is LGHNA and CDR2 is YNFKEQ. The CDR3 region is CASSQEVDQPQHF. As DNA, the CDR3 is TGTGCCAGCAGCCAAGAGGTGGATCAGCCCCAGCATTTT.

This clonotype was counted many times. The chain couples TRBV4-2 to TRBJ2-1; the match to TRBD2 covers 7 bases. The V gene end was trimmed by 4 bases and the J gene end by 1 base; junction bases not matched to a gene: 7. The germline gives CDR1 LGHNA, CDR2 YNFKEQ. The CDR3 sequence is 16 residues long. The CDR3 DNA follows: TGTGCCAGCAGCCCAAACGGACTAGAATCCTACAATGAGCAGTTCTTC. This codes for CASSPNGLESYNEQFF.

This chain links TRBV20-1 with TRBJ1-2; TRBD1 might be the D (5 bases). Germline loops: CDR1 DFQATT, CDR2 SNEGSKA (reference sequence). The V and J ends lost 1 base and 4 bases respectively, with 16 bases between them. The CDR3 consists of 15 residues. In DNA form, the CDR3 reads TGCAGTGCTAGAGTGGGGACTGAGGATTTCTATGGCTACACCTTC. Its protein is CSARVGTEDFYGYTF.

V is TRBV12-3 or TRBV12-4 and J is TRBJ1-6, with D maybe TRBD1 (5 bases). The ends were cut back, 4 bases at V and 14 bases at J, with 12 bases in the middle. The CDR3 has 12 amino acids. The DNA of the CDR3 is TGTGCCAGCAGTTATGGGGCGTCCACCCTCCACTTT. Encoded protein: CASSYGASTLHF.

The chain employs TRBV12-3 or TRBV12-4 and TRBJ1-5; D unclear. The CDR3 length is 13 residues. V was trimmed by 5 bases and J by 0 bases, leaving 5 bases between them. The CDR3: CASSVNSNQPQHF. DNA of the CDR3: TGTGCCAGCAGTGTCAATAGCAATCAGCCCCAGCATTTT.

The chain is built from TRBV5-1 and TRBJ1-2; D possibly corresponds to TRBD1 (6 bases). Germline CDR1 SGHRS, CDR2 YFSETQ. This CDR3 is 16 amino acids long. Trimming left V 0 bases short and J 8 bases short, with 20 bases between. The CDR3 sequence: CASSLAPGAWRLGYTF. The CDR3, as DNA: TGCGCCAGCAGCTTGGCTCCGGGGGCGTGGAGACTCGGCTACACCTTC.

The CDR3 nucleotides are TGTGCCAGCAGTTTAAGGGGCGGGAGCCCCTCCTACAATGAGCAGTTCTTC. Protein sequence: CASSLRGGSPSYNEQFF. The chain employs TRBV12-3 or TRBV12-4 and TRBJ2-1, with TRBD2 matching 7 bases. The V gene end was trimmed by 2 bases and the J gene end by 0 bases; junction bases not matched to a gene: 7. The CDR3 extends over 17 amino acids.